Below, 20 T cell receptor beta chains from the same sample are listed, as sequenced in a study of vaccination effects on CD4 cells after COVID-19. Clones were sequenced by immunoSEQ multiplex PCR, and TCRdb holds only the in-frame ones, with some missing. Altogether tens of thousands of clones are present, roughly 78% being singletons, with the ten largest covering 2%. These receptors have no known antigen. Under the ViraFEST assay, PBMC were stimulated with viral peptide pools so that antigen-specific CD4+ T cells expanded. Sequencing was performed afterwards. Having been cultured for about ten days, the cells underwent CD4+ T cell isolation. BNT162b2 vaccine or mRNA-1273 vaccine was given to participants in two doses. Sample: CD4+ T cells from PBMCs cultured with HCoV-OC43 spike peptides, taken after COVID-19 vaccination. Subset here: HCoV-OC43 spike overlapping peptide pool stimulation. These receptors originate from a human donor who received a COVID-19 vaccine.

The chain joins TRBV5-5 to TRBJ2-3, with TRBD1 matching 8 bases. After removal of 4 bases from V and 2 bases from J, the junction contained 9 bases not matched to a gene. This CDR3 has 16 residues. Looked up from germline, CDR1 is SGHKS and CDR2 is YYEKEE (reference sequence). The CDR3 DNA sequence: TGTGCCAGCAGCACCGGACAGGGAGCTAACACAGATACGCAGTATTTT. Translating gives CASSTGQGANTDTQYF.

The chain joins TRBV29-1 to TRBJ1-4; D gene unclear. Trimming removed 7 bases from V and 4 bases from J, with 10 bases in between. Germline CDR1 is SQVTM and CDR2 is ANQGSEA. The CDR3 sequence is 12 residues long. For the CDR3, the DNA is TGCAGCGCTGGGGTTGGTAATGAAAAACTGTTTTTT. Translation: CSAGVGNEKLFF.

The chain links TRBV28 to TRBJ1-5; D is perhaps TRBD1 (5 bases). Trimming took 3 bases from V and 4 from J, leaving 10 bases between them. The CDR3 extends over 14 amino acids. Germline V gene data show CDR1 as MDHEN and CDR2 as SYDVKM. The CDR3 nucleotides are TGTGCCAGCAGTTTTTGGGGGGGAAATCAGCCCCAGCATTTT. This gives the protein CASSFWGGNQPQHF.

This chain links TRBV7-8 with TRBJ2-3, with 11 nucleotides matching TRBD2. V lost 6 bases, J lost 5 bases, and 10 bases stayed unmatched. Germline CDR1 and CDR2: SGHVS and FQNEAQ. The CDR3 has 16 residues. The CDR3 region has the DNA TGTGCCAGCAGTCCTCAAGCGACTAGCGGGGTAGATACGCAGTATTTT. As protein: CASSPQATSGVDTQYF.

This clone was seen only a few times. The chain carries TRBV4-1 and TRBJ1-4; no definite D call. V dropped 4 bases and J dropped 8 bases, with 14 bases sitting between them. This CDR3 has 14 residues. Germline CDR1 and CDR2: MGHRA and YSYEKL. DNA for the CDR3: TGCGCCAGCAGCCGCGGACGGATCGAGGAAAAACTGTTTTTT. Translating gives CASSRGRIEEKLFF.

The chain joins TRBV5-1 to TRBJ2-5; 8 nucleotides agree with TRBD2. CDR1 and CDR2 (germline): SGHRS, YFSETQ. V shed 2 bases and J 2 bases; nucleotides not matched to a gene: 17. The CDR3 is 19 amino acids. Written as DNA, the CDR3 is TGCGCCAGCAGCTTAGCCCCCCAGTCGAGCGGGGGTCGACAAGAGACCCAGTACTTC. Protein sequence: CASSLAPQSSGGRQETQYF.

The chain links TRBV18 to TRBJ1-1, with a weak D call TRBD1 (6 bases). The CDR3 has 14 amino acids. With 5 bases removed from V and 4 bases from J, the gap between germline ends came to 14 bases. Germline CDR1 reads KGHSH; CDR2 reads LQKENI. This CDR3 is CASSSQGMGTEAFF. The CDR3 nucleotides are TGTGCCAGCTCATCGCAGGGGATGGGCACTGAAGCTTTCTTT.

The chain employs TRBV7-3 and TRBJ2-3; D is uncertain. Germline CDR1 is SGHTA and CDR2 is FQGTGA. V was clipped by 5 bases and J by 0 bases, with 12 bases between them. The CDR3 runs to 15 residues. The CDR3 DNA is TGTGCCAGCAGCCCCCGAGGTGGGAGCACAGATACGCAGTATTTT. Its protein product is CASSPRGGSTDTQYF.

The CDR3 sequence: CASSPIGGVDYGYTF. CDR3 bases: TGTGCCAGCTCACCGATCGGGGGTGTGGACTATGGCTACACCTTC. The chain couples TRBV18 to TRBJ1-2; tentative D call: TRBD1 (5 bases). Germline values: CDR1 KGHSH, CDR2 LQKENI. V was clipped by 3 bases and J by 3 bases, with 14 bases between them. This CDR3 has 15 amino acids.

The V gene is TRBV27, the J gene TRBJ1-2; D uncertain. CDR3 size: 15 residues. V lost 5 bases, J lost 4 bases, and 17 bases lay in between. In germline, CDR1 is MNHEY, CDR2 SMNVEV (reference sequence). The DNA of the CDR3 is TGTGCCAGCAGTCCACGCCCGGGGTATGCCTATGGCTACACCTTC. It codes for CASSPRPGYAYGYTF.

This chain uses TRBV11-2 with TRBJ1-6, with D unresolved. Germline V lookup: CDR1 SGHAT, CDR2 FQNNGV. The V end was cut by 2 bases, the J end by 0 bases, with 8 bases between. The CDR3 is 16 residues long. The CDR3 region is CASSLSGSSYNSPLHF. In nucleotides, the CDR3 is TGTGCCAGCAGCTTATCTGGCAGCTCCTATAATTCACCCCTCCACTTT.

V is TRBV5-1 and J is TRBJ2-1; no firm D call. Germline V gives CDR1 SGHRS, CDR2 YFSETQ. V was pared by 4 bases and J by 0 bases, with 14 bases between. The CDR3 is 16 amino acids. CDR3 sequence reads: CASSHKRWTSYNEQFF. The CDR3 DNA is TGCGCCAGCAGCCATAAACGATGGACCTCCTACAATGAGCAGTTCTTC.

The rearrangement uses TRBV28 and TRBJ2-3; TRBD1 matches at 7 bases. CDR3 size: 17 residues. CDR1 MDHEN and CDR2 SYDVKM come from the germline V gene. The V segment lost 3 bases and the J segment 2 bases; nucleotides outside the gene matches: 11. The CDR3 spells CASSFRGQAVITDTQYF. The CDR3 DNA is TGTGCCAGCAGTTTCCGTGGACAGGCCGTAATCACAGATACGCAGTATTTT.

The chain employs TRBV30 and TRBJ1-3; D unresolved. The germline V gene encodes CDR1 GTSNPN and CDR2 SVGIG (reference sequence). The germline V and J ends were trimmed by 0 bases and 2 bases, with 5 bases remaining between them. The CDR3 length is 13 residues. CDR3 region: CAWSVHPGNTIYF. CDR3 coding DNA: TGTGCCTGGAGTGTACACCCTGGAAACACCATATATTTT.

V and J are TRBV7-2 and TRBJ2-3, with 11 bases fitting TRBD2. Trimming removed 1 base from V and 7 bases from J; junction bases left unmatched: 10. This CDR3 has 17 residues. CDR1 and CDR2 from the germline V gene are SGHTA and FQGNSA. The CDR3 DNA reads TGTGCCAGCAGCTTAGGAAGTTTTGGACTAGCGGGTTATACGCAGTATTTT. The encoded protein is CASSLGSFGLAGYTQYF.

This clone was seen once. V is TRBV18 and J is TRBJ2-7; D unresolved. With 0 bases removed from V and 1 base from J, the gap between germline ends came to 7 bases. The germline gives CDR1 KGHSH, CDR2 LQKENI. The CDR3 has 14 residues. DNA for the CDR3: TGTGCCAGCTCACCACCGGCAAAATCCTACGAGCAGTACGTC. As protein: CASSPPAKSYEQYV.

The rearrangement links TRBV4-1 to TRBJ2-5; weak D call: TRBD1 (8 bases). The CDR3 consists of 16 residues. V shed 1 base and J shed 5 bases, with 17 bases lying between them. Germline V gene data show CDR1 as MGHRA and CDR2 as YSYEKL. The CDR3 loop is CASSQAQGGVDETQYF. CDR3 DNA: TGCGCCAGCAGCCAAGCACAGGGGGGGGTAGATGAGACCCAGTACTTC.

This sequence joins TRBV28 and TRBJ1-5, with D maybe TRBD1 (6 bases). The germline V gene has CDR1 MDHEN and CDR2 SYDVKM. The V end was cut by 4 bases, the J end by 7 bases, with 17 bases between. The CDR3 length is 15 residues. The CDR3 region has the DNA TGTGCCAGCAGTTCACCGGGACAATTAAGGCAGCCCCAGCATTTT. Translated, it gives CASSSPGQLRQPQHF.

The rearrangement links TRBV29-1 to TRBJ1-3; D unresolved. From germline, CDR1 is SQVTM and CDR2 ANQGSEA. The length of the CDR3 is 12 residues. V was cut by 7 bases and J by 1 base, with 8 bases left in between. CDR3: CSGEGSGNTIYF. As DNA, the CDR3 is TGCAGCGGGGAGGGTTCTGGAAACACCATATATTTT.

This sequence joins TRBV12-3 or TRBV12-4 and TRBJ2-3; D unresolved. Trimming took 5 bases from V and 7 from J, leaving 13 bases between them. The CDR3 spans 13 residues. The CDR3 sequence is CASSTQVGNTQYF. The CDR3 DNA reads as TGTGCCAGCAGTACGCAGGTGGGCAATACGCAGTATTTT.